Reported below is one T cell receptor beta chain. The data derive from a study of T cell changes during pregnancy in multiple sclerosis. Repertoires were generated with immunoSEQ multiplex PCR, while TCRdb's copy carries only in-frame clones and drops some. The repertoire includes some 71,000 clones, more than 75% of them detected once, and roughly 1.3% sits in the top ten. This CDR3 has 15 amino acids. V shed 2 bases and J shed 5 bases, with 14 bases lying between them. Germline-derived CDR1 and CDR2 are SGHTA and FQGNSA. This chain connects TRBV7-2 to TRBJ2-3; a possible D gene is TRBD1 (6 bases). The starting material was peripheral blood, obtained in the third trimester of pregnancy. The source is a female donor with multiple sclerosis, enrolled in a pregnancy study. The CDR3 region is CASSLNRWGQDTQYF. As DNA, the CDR3 is TGTGCCAGCAGCTTAAACAGGTGGGGGCAAGATACGCAGTATTTT.